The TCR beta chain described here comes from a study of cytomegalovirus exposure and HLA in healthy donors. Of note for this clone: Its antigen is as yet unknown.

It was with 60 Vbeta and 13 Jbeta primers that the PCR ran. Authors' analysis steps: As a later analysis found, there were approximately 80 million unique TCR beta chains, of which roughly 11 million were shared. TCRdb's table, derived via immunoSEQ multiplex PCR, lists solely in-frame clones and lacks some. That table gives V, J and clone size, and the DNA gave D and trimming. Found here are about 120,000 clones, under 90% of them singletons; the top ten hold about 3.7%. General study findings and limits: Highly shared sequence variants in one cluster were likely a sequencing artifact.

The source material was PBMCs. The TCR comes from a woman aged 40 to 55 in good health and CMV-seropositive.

Here the CDR3 reads CASSLGQGKLGYTF. The CDR3 region has the DNA TGCGCCAGCAGCTTGGGACAGGGTAAATTGGGCTACACCTTC. The chain combines TRBV5-1 with TRBJ1-2; TRBD1 matches 7 bases. The germline V gene encodes CDR1 SGHRS and CDR2 YFSETQ. The CDR3 length is 14 residues. V lost 0 bases to trimming and J lost 8 bases; unmatched junction nucleotides: 7.